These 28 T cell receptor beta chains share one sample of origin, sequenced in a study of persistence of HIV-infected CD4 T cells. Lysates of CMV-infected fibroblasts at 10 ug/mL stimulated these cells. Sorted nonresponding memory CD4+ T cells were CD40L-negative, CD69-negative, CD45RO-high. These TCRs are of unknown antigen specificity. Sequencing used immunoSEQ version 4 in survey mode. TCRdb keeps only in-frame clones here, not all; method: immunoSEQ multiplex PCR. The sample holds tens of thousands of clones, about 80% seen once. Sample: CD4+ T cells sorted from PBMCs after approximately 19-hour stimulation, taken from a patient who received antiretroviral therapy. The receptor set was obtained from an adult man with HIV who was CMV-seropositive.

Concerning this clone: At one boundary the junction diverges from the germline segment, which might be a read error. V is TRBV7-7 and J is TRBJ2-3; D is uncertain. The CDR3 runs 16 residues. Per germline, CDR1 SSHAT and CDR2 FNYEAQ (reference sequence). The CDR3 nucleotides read TGTGCTAGCAGCCCCTTGACTGCCCTAGTAGGAGATACGCAGTATTTT. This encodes CASSPLTALVGDTQYF.

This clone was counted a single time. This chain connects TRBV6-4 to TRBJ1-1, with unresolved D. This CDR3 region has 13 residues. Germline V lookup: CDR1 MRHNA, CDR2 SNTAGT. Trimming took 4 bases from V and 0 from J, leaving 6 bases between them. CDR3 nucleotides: TGTGCCAGCAGTGTGTCCGTGAACACTGAAGCTTTCTTT. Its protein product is CASSVSVNTEAFF.

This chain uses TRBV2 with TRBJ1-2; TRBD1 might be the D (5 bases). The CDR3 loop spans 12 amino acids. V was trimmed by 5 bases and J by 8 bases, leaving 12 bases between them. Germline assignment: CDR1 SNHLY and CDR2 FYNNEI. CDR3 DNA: TGTGCCAGCAGTTTCGGGGGGTCAGGCTACACCTTC. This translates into CASSFGGSGYTF.

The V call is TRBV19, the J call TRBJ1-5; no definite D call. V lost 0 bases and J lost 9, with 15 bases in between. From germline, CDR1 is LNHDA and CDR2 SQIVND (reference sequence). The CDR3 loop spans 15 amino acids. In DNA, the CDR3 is TGTGCCAGTAGTATAGACCCCAGTTCTTTTATGCCCCAGCATTTT. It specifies CASSIDPSSFMPQHF.

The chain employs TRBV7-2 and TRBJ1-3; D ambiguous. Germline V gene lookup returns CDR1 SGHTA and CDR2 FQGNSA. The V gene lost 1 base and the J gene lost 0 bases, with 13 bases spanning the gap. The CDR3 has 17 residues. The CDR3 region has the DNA TGTGCCAGCAGCTTAGTGGTCGGCAGTGCCTCTGGAAACACCATATATTTT. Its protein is CASSLVVGSASGNTIYF.

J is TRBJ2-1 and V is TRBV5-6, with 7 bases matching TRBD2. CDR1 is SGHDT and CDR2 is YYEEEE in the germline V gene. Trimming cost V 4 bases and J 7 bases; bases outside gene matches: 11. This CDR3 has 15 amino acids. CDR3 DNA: TGTGCCAGCAGCCCTACGGGCGGGAGAAGGAATGAGCAGTTCTTC. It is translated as CASSPTGGRRNEQFF.

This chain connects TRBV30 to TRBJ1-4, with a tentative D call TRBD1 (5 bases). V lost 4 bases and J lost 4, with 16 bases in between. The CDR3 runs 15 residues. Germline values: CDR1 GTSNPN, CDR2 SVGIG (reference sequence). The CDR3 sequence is CAWKDRPGYNEKLFF. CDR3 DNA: TGTGCCTGGAAGGACCGGCCAGGGTATAATGAAAAACTGTTTTTT. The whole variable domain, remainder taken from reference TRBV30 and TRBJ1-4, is SQTIHQWPATLVQPVGSPLSLECTVEGTSNPNLYWYRQAAGRGLQLLFYSVGIGQISSEVPQNLSASRPQDRQFILSSKKLLLSDSGFYLCAWKDRPGYNEKLFFGSGTQLSVL.

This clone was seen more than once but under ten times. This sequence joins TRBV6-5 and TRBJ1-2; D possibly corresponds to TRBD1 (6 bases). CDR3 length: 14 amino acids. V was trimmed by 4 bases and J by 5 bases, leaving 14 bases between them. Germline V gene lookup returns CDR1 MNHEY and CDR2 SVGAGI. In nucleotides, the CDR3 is TGTGCCAGCAGTTTTCGACAGGATCTTTATGGCTACACCTTC. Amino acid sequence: CASSFRQDLYGYTF.

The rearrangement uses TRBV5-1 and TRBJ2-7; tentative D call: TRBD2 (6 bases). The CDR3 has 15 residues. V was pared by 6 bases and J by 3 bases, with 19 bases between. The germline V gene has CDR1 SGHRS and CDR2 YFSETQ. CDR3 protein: CASMEEKGLNYEQYF. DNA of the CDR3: TGCGCCAGCATGGAGGAAAAGGGACTGAACTACGAGCAGTACTTC.

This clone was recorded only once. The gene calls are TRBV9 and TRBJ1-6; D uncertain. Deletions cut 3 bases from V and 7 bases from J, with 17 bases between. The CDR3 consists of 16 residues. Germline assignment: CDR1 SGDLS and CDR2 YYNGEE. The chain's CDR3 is CASSADPGGLNSPLHF. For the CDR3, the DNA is TGTGCCAGCAGCGCTGACCCGGGAGGGTTGAATTCACCCCTCCACTTT.

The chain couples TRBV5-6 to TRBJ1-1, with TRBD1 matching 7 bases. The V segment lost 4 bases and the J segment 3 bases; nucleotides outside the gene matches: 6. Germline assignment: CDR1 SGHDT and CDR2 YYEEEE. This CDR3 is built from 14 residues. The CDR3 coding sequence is TGTGCCAGCAGCGAGACAGGGAGAGACACTGAAGCTTTCTTT. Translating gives CASSETGRDTEAFF. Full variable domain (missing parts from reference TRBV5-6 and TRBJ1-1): DAGVTQSPTHLIKTRGQQVTLRCSPKSGHDTVSWYQQALGQGPQFIFQYYEEEERQRGNFPDRFSGHQFPNYSSELNVNALLLGDSALYLCASSETGRDTEAFFGQGTRLTVV.

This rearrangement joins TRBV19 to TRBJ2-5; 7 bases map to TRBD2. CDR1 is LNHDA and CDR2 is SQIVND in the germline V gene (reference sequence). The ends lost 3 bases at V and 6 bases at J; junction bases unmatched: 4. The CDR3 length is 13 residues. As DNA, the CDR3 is TGTGCCAGTAGTATGGGGGGGAAGCAGACCCAGTACTTC. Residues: CASSMGGKQTQYF.

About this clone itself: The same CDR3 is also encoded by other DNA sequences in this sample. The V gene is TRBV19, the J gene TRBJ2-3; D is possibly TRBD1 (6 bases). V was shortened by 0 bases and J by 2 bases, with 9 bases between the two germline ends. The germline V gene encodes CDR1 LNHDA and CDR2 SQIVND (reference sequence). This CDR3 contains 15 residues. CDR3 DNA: TGTGCCAGTAGTATAGAGGGACAAGCCACAGATACGCAGTATTTT. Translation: CASSIEGQATDTQYF.

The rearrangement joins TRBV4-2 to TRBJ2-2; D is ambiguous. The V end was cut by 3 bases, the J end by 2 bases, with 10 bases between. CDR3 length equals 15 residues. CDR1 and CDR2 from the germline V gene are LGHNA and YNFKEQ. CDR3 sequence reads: CASSHRLINTGELFF. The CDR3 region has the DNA TGTGCCAGCAGCCATAGGCTAATCAACACCGGGGAGCTGTTTTTT.

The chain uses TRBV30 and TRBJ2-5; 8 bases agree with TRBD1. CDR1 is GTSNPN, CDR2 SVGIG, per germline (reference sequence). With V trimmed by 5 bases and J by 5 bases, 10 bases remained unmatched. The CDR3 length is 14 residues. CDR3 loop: CAWGVRQGAETQYF. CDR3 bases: TGTGCCTGGGGGGTGAGGCAGGGGGCTGAGACCCAGTACTTC.

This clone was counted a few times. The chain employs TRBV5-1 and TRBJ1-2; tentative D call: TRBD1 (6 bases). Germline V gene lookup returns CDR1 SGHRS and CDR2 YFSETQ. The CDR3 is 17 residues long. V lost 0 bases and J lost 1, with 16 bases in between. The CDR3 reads CASSLGGRGASNYGYTF. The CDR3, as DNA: TGCGCCAGCAGCTTGGGGGGCAGGGGCGCTAGTAACTATGGCTACACCTTC.

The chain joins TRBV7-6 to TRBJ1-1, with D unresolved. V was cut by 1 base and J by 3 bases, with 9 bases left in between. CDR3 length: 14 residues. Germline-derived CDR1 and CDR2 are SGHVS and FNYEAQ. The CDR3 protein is CASSLGWEHTEAFF. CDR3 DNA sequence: TGTGCCAGCAGCTTAGGGTGGGAACACACTGAAGCTTTCTTT.

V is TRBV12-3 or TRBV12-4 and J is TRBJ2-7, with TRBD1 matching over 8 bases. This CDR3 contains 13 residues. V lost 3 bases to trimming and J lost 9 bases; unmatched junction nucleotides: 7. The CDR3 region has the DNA TGTGCCAGCAGTTTTGGGACAGGCTTTCGGCAGTACTTC. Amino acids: CASSFGTGFRQYF.

The CDR3 DNA is TGTGCCAGCAGCCAAGAGGCTGGCAGGGGAGGCCAAGCTTTCTTT. Translation gives CASSQEAGRGGQAFF. This chain uses TRBV3-1 (or the pseudogene TRBV3-2) with TRBJ1-1; D perhaps matches TRBD1 (6 bases). Germline-derived CDR1 and CDR2 are LGHDT and YNNKEL (reference sequence). V dropped 0 bases and J dropped 9 bases, with 17 bases sitting between them. The CDR3 length is 15 residues.

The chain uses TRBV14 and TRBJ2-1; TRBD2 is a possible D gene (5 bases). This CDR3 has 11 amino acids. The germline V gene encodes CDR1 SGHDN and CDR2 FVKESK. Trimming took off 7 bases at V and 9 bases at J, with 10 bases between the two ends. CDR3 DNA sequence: TGTGCCAGCACCAGCGGAACTGAGCAGTTCTTC. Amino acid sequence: CASTSGTEQFF.

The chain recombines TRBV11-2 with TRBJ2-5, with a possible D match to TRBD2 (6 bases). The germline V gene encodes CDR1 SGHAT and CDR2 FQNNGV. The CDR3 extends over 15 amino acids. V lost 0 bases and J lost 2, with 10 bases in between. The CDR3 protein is CASSLETSFQETQYF. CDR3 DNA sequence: TGTGCCAGCAGCTTAGAAACTAGCTTTCAAGAGACCCAGTACTTC.

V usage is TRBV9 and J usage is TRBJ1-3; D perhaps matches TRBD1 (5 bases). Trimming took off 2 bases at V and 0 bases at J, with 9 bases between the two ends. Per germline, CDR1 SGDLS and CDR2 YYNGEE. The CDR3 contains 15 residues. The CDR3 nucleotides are TGTGCCAGCAGCGTGAGAGACAGCTCTGGAAACACCATATATTTT. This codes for CASSVRDSSGNTIYF. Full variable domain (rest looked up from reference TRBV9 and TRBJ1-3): DSGVTQTPKHLITATGQRVTLRCSPRSGDLSVYWYQQSLDQGLQFLIQYYNGEERAKGNILERFSAQQFPDLHSELNLSSLELGDSALYFCASSVRDSSGNTIYFGEGSWLTVV.

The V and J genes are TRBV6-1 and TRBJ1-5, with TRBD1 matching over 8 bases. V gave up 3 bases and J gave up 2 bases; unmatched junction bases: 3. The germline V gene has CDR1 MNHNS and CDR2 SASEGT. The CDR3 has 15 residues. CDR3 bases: TGTGCCAGCAGTGAGACAGGGGCCCGCAATCAGCCCCAGCATTTT. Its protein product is CASSETGARNQPQHF.

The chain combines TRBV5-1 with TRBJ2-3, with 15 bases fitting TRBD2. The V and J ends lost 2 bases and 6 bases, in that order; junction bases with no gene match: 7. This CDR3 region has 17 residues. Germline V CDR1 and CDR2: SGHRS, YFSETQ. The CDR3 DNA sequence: TGCGCCAGCAGCTTCGGGACTAGCGGGAGGAGCGGCGATACGCAGTATTTT. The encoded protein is CASSFGTSGRSGDTQYF.

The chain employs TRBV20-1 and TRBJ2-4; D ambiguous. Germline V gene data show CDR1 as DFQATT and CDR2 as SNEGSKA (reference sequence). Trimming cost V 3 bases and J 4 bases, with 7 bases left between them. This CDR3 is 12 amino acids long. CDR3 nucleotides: TGCAGTGCTAGTTATGATAAAAACATTCAGTACTTC. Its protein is CSASYDKNIQYF.

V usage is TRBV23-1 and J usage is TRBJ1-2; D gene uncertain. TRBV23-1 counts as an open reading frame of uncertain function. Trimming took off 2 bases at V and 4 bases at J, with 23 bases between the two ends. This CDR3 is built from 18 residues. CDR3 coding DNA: TGCGCCAGCAGTCAAAGTTACCCTCCGGCACCCGGATTCTATGGCTACACCTTC. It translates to CASSQSYPPAPGFYGYTF.

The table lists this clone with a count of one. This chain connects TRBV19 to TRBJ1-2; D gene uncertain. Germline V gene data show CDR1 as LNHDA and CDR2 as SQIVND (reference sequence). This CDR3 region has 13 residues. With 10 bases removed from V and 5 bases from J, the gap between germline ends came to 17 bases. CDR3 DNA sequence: TGTGCCACAAACCCGAGAGGAAGTTATGGCTACACCTTC. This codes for CATNPRGSYGYTF.

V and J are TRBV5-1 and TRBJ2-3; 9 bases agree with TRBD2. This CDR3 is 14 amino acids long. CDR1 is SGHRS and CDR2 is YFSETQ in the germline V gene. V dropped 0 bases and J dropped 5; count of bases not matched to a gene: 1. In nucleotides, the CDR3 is TGCGCCAGCAGCTTGGAAGCGGGAGGAGATACGCAGTATTTT. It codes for CASSLEAGGDTQYF.